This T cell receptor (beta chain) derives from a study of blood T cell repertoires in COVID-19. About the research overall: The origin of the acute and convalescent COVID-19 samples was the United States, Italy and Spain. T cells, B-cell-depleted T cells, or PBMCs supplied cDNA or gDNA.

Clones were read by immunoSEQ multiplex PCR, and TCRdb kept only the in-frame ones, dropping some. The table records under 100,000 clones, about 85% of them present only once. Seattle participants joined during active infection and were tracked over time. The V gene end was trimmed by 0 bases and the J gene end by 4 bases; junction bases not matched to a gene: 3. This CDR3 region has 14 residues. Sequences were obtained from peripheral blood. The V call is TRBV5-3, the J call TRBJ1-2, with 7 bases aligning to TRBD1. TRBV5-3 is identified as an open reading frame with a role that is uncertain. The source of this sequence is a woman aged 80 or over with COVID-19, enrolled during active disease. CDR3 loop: CARSLVPGGYGYTF. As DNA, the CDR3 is TGTGCCAGAAGCTTGGTCCCAGGGGGCTATGGCTACACCTTC.